This T cell receptor (beta chain) appears in the sequencing data of a study of human T cells and chemical hapten exposure. Time point indicated: pre-sensitization, week 0. Treatment meaning: therapeutic diphenylcyclopropenone sensitization with weekly scalp DPC. This clonotype has more than one count but fewer than ten. Individual cDNA molecules (in the library) carried attached unique molecular identifiers. TCRdb used MiXCR to reprocess the RACE reads, holding one entry per CDR3 protein. The sample holds tens of thousands of distinct CDR3 sequences, approximately 10% seen once. Germline-derived CDR1 and CDR2 are LGHNA and YSLEER. This CDR3 region has 14 residues. V lost 1 base and J 7 bases, leaving 10 bases between the germline ends.

Sequences were derived from whole blood, sampled in connection with sensitization to the hapten diphenylcyclopropenone (DPC). The chain joins TRBV4-3 to TRBJ2-2; tentatively, D is TRBD2 (5 bases). The source of this sequence is a woman between 40 and 55 years old with alopecia areata. Some clones in this sample may be carry-over from other donors' samples. The CDR3 is CASSQGQRNGELFF. CDR3 bases: TGCGCCAGCAGCCAAGGTCAGCGGAACGGGGAGCTGTTTTTT.